Presented here are 17 T cell receptor beta chains from one specimen sequenced in a study of blood T cell repertoires in COVID-19. Sequencing was performed with immunoSEQ multiplex PCR; in TCRdb, only in-frame clones are kept and a portion is missing. The sample shows nearly 350,000 clones, around nine tenths of them seen only once. The sample comprised peripheral blood. The source of these receptors is a woman younger than 30 who had recovered from COVID-19.

The chain is built from TRBV27 and TRBJ1-2; perhaps TRBD1 as D (6 bases). There are 14 residues in the CDR3. Germline V lookup: CDR1 MNHEY, CDR2 SMNVEV (reference sequence). Trimming shortened V by 4 bases and J by 4 bases, and 13 bases separated the two germline ends. CDR3 protein: CASSSYRVTYGYTF. The CDR3, as DNA: TGTGCCAGCAGTTCCTACAGGGTCACCTATGGCTACACCTTC.

The chain links TRBV9 to TRBJ2-1; D possibly corresponds to TRBD2 (7 bases). Germline lookup yields CDR1 SGDLS and CDR2 YYNGEE. Trimming pared 0 bases from V and 9 bases from J, leaving 22 bases between. The CDR3 covers 17 residues. The CDR3 DNA reads as TGTGCCAGCAGCGTAGTAGGTCAGGGGCTCTCGGGGGGTGAGCAGTTCTTC. Residues: CASSVVGQGLSGGEQFF.

The chain employs TRBV7-7 and TRBJ2-1; 10 bases agree with TRBD1. CDR1 and CDR2 (germline): SSHAT, FNYEAQ (reference sequence). The V gene end was trimmed by 4 bases and the J gene end by 6 bases; junction bases not matched to a gene: 9. The length of the CDR3 is 16 residues. The DNA of the CDR3 is TGTGCCAGCAGCTCTAACCCGACAGGGGGCCGCAATGAGCAGTTCTTC. This sequence encodes CASSSNPTGGRNEQFF.

This clone was seen a single time. The chain recombines TRBV21-1 with TRBJ2-7; the D call of TRBD2 is as the table states it, not checked on the DNA. TRBV21-1 constitutes a pseudogene. The CDR3 has 15 residues. The CDR3 sequence: CASSQSLAGSYEQYV. The CDR3 nucleotides are TGTGCCAGCAGCCAAAGCCTAGCGGGCTCTTACGAGCAGTACGTC.

V usage is TRBV18 and J usage is TRBJ1-5; weak D call: TRBD1 (5 bases). Germline loops: CDR1 KGHSH, CDR2 LQKENI. CDR3 length: 15 residues. Trimming pared 3 bases from V and 7 bases from J, leaving 16 bases between. CDR3 sequence reads: CASSPQLGGDQPQHF. Written as DNA, the CDR3 is TGTGCCAGCTCACCGCAGTTGGGAGGGGACCAGCCCCAGCATTTT.

The chain recombines TRBV7-9 with TRBJ1-3; TRBD1 is a possible D gene (5 bases). The V and J ends lost 3 bases and 2 bases respectively, with 8 bases between them. Germline V gene lookup returns CDR1 SEHNR and CDR2 FQNEAQ (reference sequence). The CDR3 extends over 14 amino acids. The CDR3 sequence is CASSFVDTGNTIYF. CDR3 nucleotide sequence: TGTGCCAGCAGCTTCGTGGACACTGGAAACACCATATATTTT.

For this clone: The sample contains more than one DNA sequence encoding this CDR3. V gene TRBV11-2 combines with J gene TRBJ1-1, with D hard to call. The CDR3 contains 13 residues. Germline V gene lookup returns CDR1 SGHAT and CDR2 FQNNGV. V lost 3 bases and J 1 base, leaving 6 bases between the germline ends. The CDR3 nucleotides are TGTGCCAGCAGCTTCCCAGGGAACACTGAAGCTTTCTTT. It codes for CASSFPGNTEAFF.

V gene TRBV7-2 combines with J gene TRBJ1-1, with unresolved D. CDR1 and CDR2 from the germline V gene are SGHTA and FQGNSA. The V and J ends lost 3 bases and 9 bases respectively, with 8 bases between them. CDR3 length: 11 amino acids. The CDR3 sequence is CASSLDLKAFF. Written as DNA, the CDR3 is TGTGCCAGCAGCTTGGACTTAAAAGCTTTCTTT.

This clone has more than one count but fewer than ten. The chain carries TRBV9 and TRBJ2-3; D is possibly TRBD1 (5 bases). V lost 4 bases to trimming and J lost 0 bases, with 9 bases between them. Germline V gene data show CDR1 as SGDLS and CDR2 as YYNGEE. The CDR3 runs to 14 residues. The CDR3 protein is CASSQDKSTDTQYF. CDR3 coding DNA: TGTGCCAGCAGCCAGGACAAAAGCACAGATACGCAGTATTTT.

In its sample, this clone was seen once. The chain has TRBV29-1 and TRBJ2-3, with a tentative D call TRBD1 (5 bases). CDR3 length: 13 residues. V was pared by 5 bases and J by 4 bases, with 13 bases between. The germline CDR1 and CDR2 sequences are SQVTM and ANQGSEA. The CDR3 spells CSVRTGRADTQYF. The CDR3 nucleotides are TGCAGCGTTAGGACGGGCAGGGCAGATACGCAGTATTTT.

The chain employs TRBV6-5 and TRBJ2-3; D perhaps matches TRBD1 (6 bases). The CDR3 is 13 amino acids. V dropped 8 bases and J dropped 5 bases, with 14 bases sitting between them. Germline CDR1 reads MNHEY; CDR2 reads SVGAGI. The CDR3 is CASRGGVVDTQYF. For the CDR3, the DNA is TGTGCCAGCCGAGGGGGTGTGGTAGATACGCAGTATTTT.

The V and J genes are TRBV4-1 and TRBJ2-1, with TRBD2 matching 10 bases. Per the germline V gene, CDR1 is MGHRA and CDR2 is YSYEKL. The CDR3 contains 17 residues. V was pared by 5 bases and J by 1 base, with 8 bases of the junction left unmatched. Written as DNA, the CDR3 is TGCGCCAGCAGCATGCCTCTAGCGGGAGAATCCTACAATGAGCAGTTCTTC. Amino acid sequence: CASSMPLAGESYNEQFF.

V gene TRBV10-3 combines with J gene TRBJ1-2, with 7 positions matching TRBD1. V shed 5 bases, J shed 6 bases, and the junction held 3 bases outside the gene matches. Germline V gives CDR1 ENHRY, CDR2 SYGVKD. This CDR3 region has 12 residues. CDR3 coding DNA: TGTGCCATCAGTCTCGGACAGGATGGCTACACCTTC. It codes for CAISLGQDGYTF.

V is TRBV7-9 and J is TRBJ1-4, with TRBD1 identical over 7 bases. The V gene's germline CDR1 is SEHNR and CDR2 FQNEAQ (reference sequence). This CDR3 is built from 17 residues. The V segment lost 5 bases and the J segment 0 bases; nucleotides outside the gene matches: 9. The CDR3 nucleotides are TGTGCCAGCAGCCCATCACGGGGACAGCCAACTAATGAAAAACTGTTTTTT. It translates to CASSPSRGQPTNEKLFF.

The chain is built from TRBV28 and TRBJ1-1; tentative D call: TRBD1 (5 bases). Germline V CDR1 and CDR2: MDHEN, SYDVKM. The CDR3 is 14 amino acids. Trimming removed 3 bases at V and 6 bases at J, with 14 bases between. As DNA, the CDR3 is TGTGCCAGCAGTTTTGCCGGGGGTTGGGCTGAAGCTTTCTTT. Translation: CASSFAGGWAEAFF.

J is TRBJ1-1 and V is TRBV18; 9 bases match TRBD1. V shed 1 base and J 4 bases; nucleotides not matched to a gene: 7. Germline CDR1 and CDR2: KGHSH and LQKENI. The CDR3 sequence is 16 residues long. CDR3 nucleotides: TGTGCCAGCTCACCACGAAAGGGACAGGGACGCACTGAAGCTTTCTTT. As protein: CASSPRKGQGRTEAFF.

V and J are TRBV5-6 and TRBJ1-1; the match to TRBD1 covers 10 bases. Trimming cost V 6 bases and J 4 bases; bases outside gene matches: 9. The CDR3 runs to 15 residues. Germline V gives CDR1 SGHDT, CDR2 YYEEEE. The CDR3: CASTSTGGEVTEAFF. CDR3 bases: TGTGCCAGCACCTCGACAGGGGGCGAGGTCACTGAAGCTTTCTTT.